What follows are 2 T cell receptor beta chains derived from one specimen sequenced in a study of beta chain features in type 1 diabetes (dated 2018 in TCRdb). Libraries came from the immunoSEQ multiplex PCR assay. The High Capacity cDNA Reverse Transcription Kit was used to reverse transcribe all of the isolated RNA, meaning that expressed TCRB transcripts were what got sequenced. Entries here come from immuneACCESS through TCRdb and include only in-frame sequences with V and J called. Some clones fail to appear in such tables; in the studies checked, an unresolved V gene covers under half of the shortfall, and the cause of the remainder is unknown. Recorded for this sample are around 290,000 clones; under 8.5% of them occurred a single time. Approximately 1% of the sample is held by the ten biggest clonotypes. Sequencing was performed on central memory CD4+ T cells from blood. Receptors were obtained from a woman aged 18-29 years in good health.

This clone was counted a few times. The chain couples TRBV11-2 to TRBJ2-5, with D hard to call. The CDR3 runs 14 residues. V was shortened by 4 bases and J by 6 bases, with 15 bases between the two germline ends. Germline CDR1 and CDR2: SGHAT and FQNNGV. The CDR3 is CASSSDLRHKTQYF. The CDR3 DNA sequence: TGTGCCAGCAGCTCCGACTTAAGGCATAAGACCCAGTACTTC. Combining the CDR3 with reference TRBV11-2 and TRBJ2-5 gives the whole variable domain EAGVAQSPRYKIIEKRQSVAFWCNPISGHATLYWYQQILGQGPKLLIQFQNNGVVDDSQLPKDRFSAERLKGVDSTLKIQPAKLEDSAVYLCASSSDLRHKTQYFGPGTRLLVL.

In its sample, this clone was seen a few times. Here the CDR3 reads CASSGVWNYGYTF. The CDR3 DNA follows: TGTGCCAGCAGCGGCGTCTGGAACTATGGCTACACCTTC. The genes are TRBV7-2 and TRBJ1-2; D is uncertain. This CDR3 has 13 amino acids. Germline CDR1 and CDR2: SGHTA and FQGNSA. V lost 5 bases and J lost 2, with 9 bases in between.